These T cell receptor beta chains were read from a single sample in a study of human T cells and chemical hapten exposure. TCRdb reprocessed the RACE reads with MiXCR, giving one entry per CDR3 protein. The top ten hold about 0.85% of the sample, which has about 120,000 distinct CDR3 sequences, around 15% seen once. Sequenced here: whole blood, sampled in connection with sensitization to the hapten diphenylcyclopropenone (DPC). The source is a man aged 18 to 35 with alopecia areata. Some clones in this sample may be carry-over from other donors' samples. The CDR3 runs from the conserved cysteine through the conserved F or W. Fields, in order: D gene, J gene, clone size, V gene, CDR3 DNA, CDR3 protein. The D gene is left open where the match is weak. Clone size appears in some rows only: once, few, many, or a class for an expanded clone.

D gene: TRBD1; J gene: TRBJ2-5; clone size: few; V gene: TRBV4-3; CDR3 DNA: TGCGCCAGCAGCAGAGGGACAGGGGGCCAAGAGACCCAGTACTTC; CDR3 protein: CASSRGTGGQETQYF
D gene: -; J gene: TRBJ1-1; clone size: few; V gene: TRBV2; CDR3 DNA: TGTGCCAGCAACAGAGAACAGGTGTCGAACACTGAAGCTTTCTTT; CDR3 protein: CASNREQVSNTEAFF
D gene: TRBD1; J gene: TRBJ2-2; clone size: many; V gene: TRBV2; CDR3 DNA: TGTGCCAGCAAAAAAGGGGACAGGCTTTCGGCCGGGGAGCTGTTTTTT; CDR3 protein: CASKKGDRLSAGELFF
D gene: -; J gene: TRBJ1-2; clone size: few; V gene: TRBV19; CDR3 DNA: TGTGCCAGTAGTGGACTCCGAGGGGCCAACTCTTACTATGGCTACACCTTC; CDR3 protein: CASSGLRGANSYYGYTF
D gene: -; J gene: TRBJ2-5; clone size: many; V gene: TRBV29-1; CDR3 DNA: TGCAGTCTATTGGGAGGAGAGACCCAGTACTTC; CDR3 protein: CSLLGGETQYF
D gene: -; J gene: TRBJ2-3; clone size: -; V gene: TRBV11-2; CDR3 DNA: TGTGCCAGCAGCAAGCCAAGCACAGATACGCAGTATTTT; CDR3 protein: CASSKPSTDTQYF
D gene: TRBD1; J gene: TRBJ1-2; clone size: few; V gene: TRBV7-8; CDR3 DNA: TGTGCCAGCAGCTCCTATCGGACAGGGAACTATGGCTACACCTTC; CDR3 protein: CASSSYRTGNYGYTF
D gene: -; J gene: TRBJ2-1; clone size: few; V gene: TRBV7-2; CDR3 DNA: TGTGCCAGCAGCTTTTTAGTGGGTGAGCAGTTCTTC; CDR3 protein: CASSFLVGEQFF
D gene: -; J gene: TRBJ1-1; clone size: many; V gene: TRBV10-3; CDR3 DNA: TGTGCCGCGACGTGGGGCGCGAACACTGAAGCTTTCTTT; CDR3 protein: CAATWGANTEAFF
D gene: -; J gene: TRBJ2-3; clone size: few; V gene: TRBV6-5; CDR3 DNA: TGTGCCAGCAGCCCCGCCCGGGGGAACACAGATACGCAGTATTTT; CDR3 protein: CASSPARGNTDTQYF
D gene: -; J gene: TRBJ2-1; clone size: few; V gene: TRBV29-1; CDR3 DNA: TGCAGCGTCCAGGGGGTCCCTAGCGGCCTATCCTACAATGAGCAGTTCTTC; CDR3 protein: CSVQGVPSGLSYNEQFF
D gene: TRBD1; J gene: TRBJ1-1; clone size: -; V gene: TRBV6-5; CDR3 DNA: TGTGCCAGCAGTTACCAACCTACTTACAGGGGAGAAGCTTTCTTT; CDR3 protein: CASSYQPTYRGEAFF
D gene: -; J gene: TRBJ2-2; clone size: -; V gene: TRBV20-1; CDR3 DNA: TGCAGAGCCAATCGGGGGAACACCGGGGAGCTGTTTTTT; CDR3 protein: CRANRGNTGELFF
D gene: TRBD1; J gene: TRBJ1-3; clone size: few; V gene: TRBV20-1; CDR3 DNA: TGCAGTGCTAGAGATTCCTCAGCCCACAGGGGGGTAAACACCATATATTTT; CDR3 protein: CSARDSSAHRGVNTIYF
D gene: -; J gene: TRBJ1-2; clone size: few; V gene: TRBV7-9; CDR3 DNA: TGTGCCAGCAGCTTATCCCTGGGCAGCTATGGCTACACCTTC; CDR3 protein: CASSLSLGSYGYTF
D gene: -; J gene: TRBJ2-5; clone size: few; V gene: TRBV18; CDR3 DNA: TGTGCCAGCTCACCAGAGGGAGCAGGGTACCTTCAGGAGACCCAGTACTTC; CDR3 protein: CASSPEGAGYLQETQYF
D gene: TRBD1; J gene: TRBJ1-2; clone size: -; V gene: TRBV6-1; CDR3 DNA: TGTGCCAGCGTCTCCGGACAGGGGAATGGCTACACCTTC; CDR3 protein: CASVSGQGNGYTF
D gene: -; J gene: TRBJ1-6; clone size: few; V gene: TRBV5-4; CDR3 DNA: TGTGCCAGCAGCTTTTCAAGGGAGTGGAACTCACCCCTCCACTTT; CDR3 protein: CASSFSREWNSPLHF
D gene: -; J gene: TRBJ2-1; clone size: few; V gene: TRBV29-1; CDR3 DNA: TGCAGCGTTGAAGATTTTAACGACAATGAGCAGTTCTTC; CDR3 protein: CSVEDFNDNEQFF
D gene: TRBD1; J gene: TRBJ1-6; clone size: few; V gene: TRBV4-3; CDR3 DNA: TGCGCCAGCAGCCAGGACAGGGCACAAGAGGGATTATCACCCCTCCACTTT; CDR3 protein: CASSQDRAQEGLSPLHF
D gene: -; J gene: TRBJ1-1; clone size: -; V gene: TRBV5-1; CDR3 DNA: TGCGCCAGCAGCTTGGGGCCAGGCCGAACCACTGAAGCTTTCTTT; CDR3 protein: CASSLGPGRTTEAFF
D gene: TRBD1; J gene: TRBJ2-1; clone size: -; V gene: TRBV5-6; CDR3 DNA: TGTGCCAGCAGCCATGAGGCGGGACAGGGAAACAATGAGCAGTTCTTC; CDR3 protein: CASSHEAGQGNNEQFF
D gene: -; J gene: TRBJ2-1; clone size: few; V gene: TRBV20-1; CDR3 DNA: TGCAGTGCTAGGAAGGGCAGGGGATCCTACAATGAGCAGTTCTTC; CDR3 protein: CSARKGRGSYNEQFF
D gene: TRBD2; J gene: TRBJ2-2; clone size: -; V gene: TRBV10-3; CDR3 DNA: TGTGCCATCGGGCTAGCGGGGAACACCGGGGAGCTGTTTTTT; CDR3 protein: CAIGLAGNTGELFF
D gene: TRBD1; J gene: TRBJ2-5; clone size: -; V gene: TRBV5-5; CDR3 DNA: TGTGCCAGCAGCCTGGGGACAGTAGGACAAGAGACCCAGTACTTC; CDR3 protein: CASSLGTVGQETQYF
D gene: -; J gene: TRBJ1-2; clone size: few; V gene: TRBV18; CDR3 DNA: TGTGCCAGCTCACCGGAACGAGTCAGAGGCTACACCTTC; CDR3 protein: CASSPERVRGYTF
D gene: -; J gene: TRBJ1-5; clone size: few; V gene: TRBV27; CDR3 DNA: TGTGCCAGCAGTTTAGTACAGGGTGGGCAGCCCCAGCATTTT; CDR3 protein: CASSLVQGGQPQHF
D gene: -; J gene: TRBJ1-1; clone size: many; V gene: TRBV4-3; CDR3 DNA: TGCGCCAGCAGCCAAGAATGGGGTCGGAACACTGAAGCTTTCTTT; CDR3 protein: CASSQEWGRNTEAFF
D gene: -; J gene: TRBJ1-1; clone size: -; V gene: TRBV25-1; CDR3 DNA: TGTGCCAGCAGTGAATGGTCTGAGCAGAACACTGAAGCTTTCTTT; CDR3 protein: CASSEWSEQNTEAFF
D gene: -; J gene: TRBJ2-1; clone size: few; V gene: TRBV4-1; CDR3 DNA: TGCGCCAGCAGCCAAGTTGAGGGCAATGAGCAGTTCTTC; CDR3 protein: CASSQVEGNEQFF
D gene: TRBD1; J gene: TRBJ1-1; clone size: -; V gene: TRBV6-1; CDR3 DNA: TGTGCCAGCAGTGAAGCCGACAGGGGAGAAGCTTTCTTT; CDR3 protein: CASSEADRGEAFF
D gene: -; J gene: TRBJ2-5; clone size: -; V gene: TRBV7-2; CDR3 DNA: TGTGCCAGCAGCTTATTTTGGACGGGCAAAGAGACCCAGTACTTC; CDR3 protein: CASSLFWTGKETQYF
D gene: -; J gene: TRBJ2-1; clone size: -; V gene: TRBV5-4; CDR3 DNA: TGTGCCAGCAGCTTGGAATGGGTGAGCGGTGAGCAGTTCTTC; CDR3 protein: CASSLEWVSGEQFF
D gene: -; J gene: TRBJ1-5; clone size: few; V gene: TRBV4-1; CDR3 DNA: TGCGCCAGCAGCTCTCGACAGCCCCTTGTGAGTCAGCCCCAGCATTTT; CDR3 protein: CASSSRQPLVSQPQHF
D gene: -; J gene: TRBJ2-5; clone size: -; V gene: TRBV4-3; CDR3 DNA: TGCGCCAGCAGCCAAGGTCCAGGGGTGGAGACCCAGTACTTC; CDR3 protein: CASSQGPGVETQYF
D gene: -; J gene: TRBJ1-3; clone size: -; V gene: TRBV6-5; CDR3 DNA: TGTGCCAGCAGTTACTCGACGGGACAACGATCCGGAAACACCATATATTTT; CDR3 protein: CASSYSTGQRSGNTIYF
D gene: TRBD1; J gene: TRBJ1-3; clone size: many; V gene: TRBV11-2; CDR3 DNA: TGTGCCAGCAGCTTAGAACGGACAGGGGGAAAGAACACCATATATTTT; CDR3 protein: CASSLERTGGKNTIYF
D gene: -; J gene: TRBJ2-1; clone size: few; V gene: TRBV6-5; CDR3 DNA: TGTGCCAGCAACCCTCAAATCCCCTTAGGATCCTACAATGAGCAGTTCTTC; CDR3 protein: CASNPQIPLGSYNEQFF
D gene: -; J gene: TRBJ1-6; clone size: -; V gene: TRBV6-4; CDR3 DNA: TGTGCCAGCAGTGACTCGATTAAGAATTCACCCCTCCACTTT; CDR3 protein: CASSDSIKNSPLHF
D gene: TRBD1; J gene: TRBJ1-6; clone size: few; V gene: TRBV9; CDR3 DNA: TGTGCCAGCAGCTCCCGACAGGGAGTGGATTCACCCCTCCACTTT; CDR3 protein: CASSSRQGVDSPLHF
D gene: TRBD1; J gene: TRBJ1-5; clone size: -; V gene: TRBV4-3; CDR3 DNA: TGCGCCAGCAGCCAAGGGACAGGGTTCAATCAGCCCCAGCATTTT; CDR3 protein: CASSQGTGFNQPQHF
D gene: TRBD1; J gene: TRBJ1-2; clone size: -; V gene: TRBV6-6; CDR3 DNA: TGTGCCAGCACACAGGGGGCAAAAGGCTACACCTTC; CDR3 protein: CASTQGAKGYTF
D gene: -; J gene: TRBJ2-6; clone size: few; V gene: TRBV7-9; CDR3 DNA: TGTGCCAGCAGCTTAGGCGTTCTCGCTGGGGCCAACGTCCTGACTTTC; CDR3 protein: CASSLGVLAGANVLTF
D gene: -; J gene: TRBJ1-1; clone size: -; V gene: TRBV5-6; CDR3 DNA: TGTGCCAGCAGCGCGGGATCAGGGCGACGGGACACTGAAGCTTTCTTT; CDR3 protein: CASSAGSGRRDTEAFF
D gene: -; J gene: TRBJ2-2; clone size: many; V gene: TRBV7-9; CDR3 DNA: TGTGCCAGCACCCGACTGGTCTCGAACACCGGGGAGCTGTTTTTT; CDR3 protein: CASTRLVSNTGELFF
D gene: -; J gene: TRBJ2-3; clone size: many; V gene: TRBV7-2; CDR3 DNA: TGTGCCAGCACCAACTCCCTAAGGAATACGCAGTATTTT; CDR3 protein: CASTNSLRNTQYF
D gene: -; J gene: TRBJ1-1; clone size: once; V gene: TRBV9; CDR3 DNA: TGTGCCAGCAGCGGTCGGCCGAACACTGAAGCTTTCTTT; CDR3 protein: CASSGRPNTEAFF
D gene: -; J gene: TRBJ1-1; clone size: few; V gene: TRBV12-5; CDR3 DNA: TGTGCTAGTGGTTTGGGGCAGGGTCCGGTTGGCACTGAAGCTTTCTTT; CDR3 protein: CASGLGQGPVGTEAFF
D gene: TRBD1; J gene: TRBJ1-2; clone size: -; V gene: TRBV28; CDR3 DNA: TGTGCCAGCAGTTTGGACAGGGGTGGCTACTCCTTC; CDR3 protein: CASSLDRGGYSF
D gene: -; J gene: TRBJ1-1; clone size: many; V gene: TRBV4-3; CDR3 DNA: TGCGCCAGCAGCCACTTCAGCGTCACTGAAGCTTTCTTT; CDR3 protein: CASSHFSVTEAFF
D gene: TRBD2; J gene: TRBJ2-7; clone size: few; V gene: TRBV11-2; CDR3 DNA: TGTGCCAGCAGCTTGACTAGCTCCACCTACGAGCAGTACTTC; CDR3 protein: CASSLTSSTYEQYF
D gene: -; J gene: TRBJ2-2; clone size: few; V gene: TRBV19; CDR3 DNA: TGTGCCAGTAGTCTGTACAGTTCCGGGACCGGGGAGCTGTTTTTT; CDR3 protein: CASSLYSSGTGELFF
D gene: TRBD1; J gene: TRBJ2-5; clone size: -; V gene: TRBV7-2; CDR3 DNA: TGTGCCAGCAGCTTTGGGGCACAGGGGGTTCAAGAGACCCAGTACTTC; CDR3 protein: CASSFGAQGVQETQYF
D gene: TRBD1; J gene: TRBJ1-1; clone size: few; V gene: TRBV11-2; CDR3 DNA: TGTGCCAGCAGCGGCTGGACAGGGGGCCAAGAAGCTTTCTTT; CDR3 protein: CASSGWTGGQEAFF
D gene: -; J gene: TRBJ1-1; clone size: -; V gene: TRBV6-6; CDR3 DNA: TGTGCCAGCATTCCCCCGGGAGGGGGGAACACTGAAGCTTTCTTT; CDR3 protein: CASIPPGGGNTEAFF